Following are 28 T cell receptor beta chains from one sample sequenced in a study of T cells after posttransplantation cyclophosphamide. Assay: immunoSEQ multiplex PCR; the TCRdb copy retains only in-frame clones and omits some. In the table there are some 25,000 clones, about 82% of which are singletons. Material: PBMCs. The source is an older woman with a blood cancer, CMV-positive, and with a related stem cell donor.

This chain joins TRBV10-2 and TRBJ1-1; the match to TRBD1 covers 7 bases. Per the germline V gene, CDR1 is WSHSY and CDR2 is SAAADI. With V trimmed by 3 bases and J by 5 bases, 12 bases remained unmatched. The CDR3 runs to 16 residues. CDR3 DNA: TGCGCCAGCAGTGACAGGCCAGGGGGTAAGGGAACTGAAGCTTTCTTT. It is translated as CASSDRPGGKGTEAFF.

Here the CDR3 reads CASSPSHSGDTQYF. Here the CDR3 DNA reads TGTGCCAGCAGCCCGAGTCACAGCGGAGATACGCAGTATTTT. The rearrangement links TRBV6-5 to TRBJ2-3, with a weak D call TRBD2 (5 bases). CDR3 size: 14 residues. Germline V gene data show CDR1 as MNHEY and CDR2 as SVGAGI. The germline V and J ends were trimmed by 6 bases and 5 bases, with 15 bases remaining between them.

The rearrangement links TRBV30 to TRBJ1-1; no clear D gene. The CDR3 has 14 residues. Trimming took 4 bases from V and 4 from J, leaving 16 bases between them. Looked up from germline, CDR1 is GTSNPN and CDR2 is SVGIG (reference sequence). CDR3 in amino acids: CAWNRPPGSTEAFF. The CDR3 region has the DNA TGTGCCTGGAACCGGCCTCCGGGTAGCACTGAAGCTTTCTTT.

The chain has TRBV6-5 and TRBJ2-5, with 8 bases matching TRBD1. Germline-derived CDR1 and CDR2 are MNHEY and SVGAGI. The CDR3 consists of 12 residues. V lost 6 bases to trimming and J lost 5 bases; unmatched junction nucleotides: 2. CDR3 residues: CASSRQGETQYF. The CDR3 DNA reads as TGTGCCAGCAGCAGACAGGGGGAGACCCAGTACTTC.

The gene calls are TRBV14 and TRBJ2-1; weak D call: TRBD1 (5 bases). Germline CDR1 is SGHDN and CDR2 is FVKESK. The ends were cut back, 0 bases at V and 9 bases at J, with 15 bases in the middle. The CDR3 length is 15 residues. CDR3 amino acids: CASSQDWGSSSEQFF. The DNA of the CDR3 is TGTGCCAGCAGCCAAGATTGGGGCTCGTCTAGTGAGCAGTTCTTC.

V is TRBV4-1 and J is TRBJ2-3, with 8 bases aligning to TRBD2. J gave up 1 base and V 1 base, and 4 bases lay outside the gene matches. CDR1 is MGHRA and CDR2 is YSYEKL in the germline V gene. The CDR3 contains 16 residues. CDR3 amino acids: CASSQVILAGTDTQYF. CDR3 DNA: TGCGCCAGCAGCCAAGTGATACTAGCGGGCACAGATACGCAGTATTTT.

The CDR3 reads CASSLGRGTNIQYF. DNA of the CDR3: TGTGCCAGCAGCTTAGGTAGGGGTACGAACATTCAGTACTTC. J is TRBJ2-4 and V is TRBV11-2; the D gene is possibly TRBD1 (5 bases). The CDR3 runs to 14 residues. Germline CDR1 is SGHAT and CDR2 is FQNNGV. V lost 1 base and J 7 bases, leaving 11 bases between the germline ends.

The chain employs TRBV19 and TRBJ2-1, with 10 bases matching TRBD2. In germline, CDR1 is LNHDA, CDR2 SQIVND (reference sequence). V shed 6 bases, J shed 7 bases, and the junction held 9 bases outside the gene matches. The CDR3 extends over 15 amino acids. The CDR3 nucleotides are TGTGCCAGTAGCACGGGACTAGCGATTTCAAATGAGCAGTTCTTC. It translates to CASSTGLAISNEQFF.

This sequence joins TRBV7-8 and TRBJ2-3, with D tentatively TRBD1 (5 bases). Trimming took 1 base from V and 2 from J, leaving 13 bases between them. There are 16 residues in the CDR3. Germline CDR1 is SGHVS and CDR2 is FQNEAQ. The CDR3 DNA reads TGTGCCAGCAGCTTAGAGGGGCGGAGCTCCACAGATACGCAGTATTTT. This translates into CASSLEGRSSTDTQYF.

The V gene is TRBV20-1, the J gene TRBJ2-2, with D unresolved. The CDR3 extends over 11 amino acids. Trimming removed 1 base from V and 11 bases from J, with 8 bases in between. Germline V gene sequence: CDR1 DFQATT, CDR2 SNEGSKA (reference sequence). Here the CDR3 DNA reads TGCAGTGCTAGAGTTCAGTCCGAGCTGTTTTTT. Protein sequence: CSARVQSELFF.

The chain uses TRBV29-1 and TRBJ2-7; TRBD2 aligns across 10 bases. The CDR3 runs 15 residues. Germline V gives CDR1 SQVTM, CDR2 ANQGSEA. V trimming: 5 bases; J trimming: 6 bases; junction bases outside the gene matches: 13. The CDR3 nucleotides read TGCAGCGTTTTAAGATCGTCTAGCGGGAGCATCGAGCAGTACTTC. Translation gives CSVLRSSSGSIEQYF.

This chain connects TRBV5-6 to TRBJ2-1, with 11 bases lining up with TRBD2. The trim removed 3 bases at V and 3 bases at J, leaving 8 bases unmatched. CDR3 length: 17 residues. Looked up from germline, CDR1 is SGHDT and CDR2 is YYEEEE. CDR3 sequence (DNA): TGTGCCAGCAGCTCCGGGACTAGCGGAACCCTCTACAATGAGCAGTTCTTC. Protein: CASSSGTSGTLYNEQFF.

The rearrangement uses TRBV2 and TRBJ2-6; TRBD2 matches 8 bases. Germline lookup yields CDR1 SNHLY and CDR2 FYNNEI. The ends lost 0 bases at V and 1 base at J; junction bases unmatched: 20. The CDR3 has 23 residues. The CDR3 is CASSEALQPPSGRVPSGANVLTF. CDR3 sequence (DNA): TGTGCCAGCAGTGAAGCCCTTCAGCCCCCTAGCGGGCGGGTCCCTTCTGGGGCCAACGTCCTGACTTTC.

This clone was seen only once. The V gene is TRBV11-2, the J gene TRBJ2-1; D possibly corresponds to TRBD2 (6 bases). V lost 3 bases and J lost 10, with 13 bases in between. CDR3 length: 13 residues. CDR1 SGHAT and CDR2 FQNNGV come from the germline V gene. The CDR3 DNA reads TGTGCCAGCAGCTTCAACGGGGCGGGGGAGCAGTTCTTC. This sequence encodes CASSFNGAGEQFF. Supplemented by reference TRBV11-2 and TRBJ2-1, the full variable domain reads EAGVAQSPRYKIIEKRQSVAFWCNPISGHATLYWYQQILGQGPKLLIQFQNNGVVDDSQLPKDRFSAERLKGVDSTLKIQPAKLEDSAVYLCASSFNGAGEQFFGPGTRLTVL.

The genes are TRBV29-1 and TRBJ2-1; 8 bases agree with TRBD2. The CDR3 covers 13 residues. The V gene's germline CDR1 is SQVTM and CDR2 ANQGSEA. V shed 7 bases and J 6 bases; nucleotides not matched to a gene: 8. CDR3 sequence (DNA): TGCAGCGCGCGAGCGGGAGACCCCAATGAGCAGTTCTTC. Amino acids: CSARAGDPNEQFF.

The chain uses TRBV5-1 and TRBJ2-5, with 8 bases lining up with TRBD1. V lost 2 bases and J lost 6; bases outside the gene matches: 9. The germline gives CDR1 SGHRS, CDR2 YFSETQ. The CDR3 covers 15 residues. CDR3 in amino acids: CASSFGQGRVKTQYF. Written as DNA, the CDR3 is TGCGCCAGCAGCTTCGGACAGGGACGCGTAAAGACCCAGTACTTC.

The chain recombines TRBV5-1 with TRBJ2-5, with D tentatively TRBD1 (5 bases). The CDR3 consists of 13 residues. Trimming shortened V by 4 bases and J by 5 bases, and 12 bases separated the two germline ends. Germline CDR1 and CDR2: SGHRS and YFSETQ. CDR3 in DNA: TGCGCCAGCAGCACTCAGGGATCGGAGACCCAGTACTTC. This encodes CASSTQGSETQYF.

The chain carries TRBV7-9 and TRBJ2-1; no clear D gene. The CDR3 contains 16 residues. Germline lookup yields CDR1 SEHNR and CDR2 FQNEAQ (reference sequence). The ends were cut back, 4 bases at V and 0 bases at J, with 13 bases in the middle. CDR3 residues: CASSSRSSSSYNEQFF. The DNA of the CDR3 is TGTGCCAGCAGCTCCAGGTCATCGAGCTCCTACAATGAGCAGTTCTTC. Filled out from reference TRBV7-9 and TRBJ2-1, the complete variable domain reads DTGVSQNPRHKITKRGQNVTFRCDPISEHNRLYWYRQTLGQGPEFLTYFQNEAQLEKSRLLSDRFSAERPKGSFSTLEIQRTEQGDSAMYLCASSSRSSSSYNEQFFGPGTRLTVL.

This clone came up once. J is TRBJ2-2 and V is TRBV27; TRBD1 might be the D (6 bases). V gave up 5 bases and J gave up 4 bases, with 11 bases separating them. Germline lookup yields CDR1 MNHEY and CDR2 SMNVEV (reference sequence). The CDR3 length is 14 residues. The CDR3 sequence is CASSPRTVTGELFF. CDR3 bases: TGTGCCAGCAGTCCTCGGACAGTCACCGGGGAGCTGTTTTTT.

The CDR3 spells CAIPSGSGSFTGELFF. CDR3 bases: TGTGCCATCCCGTCGGGTAGCGGGAGTTTTACCGGGGAGCTGTTTTTT. This chain joins TRBV6-4 and TRBJ2-2, with TRBD2 identical over 9 bases. Germline V gene lookup returns CDR1 MRHNA and CDR2 SNTAGT. V was pared by 10 bases and J by 5 bases, with 14 bases of the junction left unmatched. This CDR3 contains 16 residues.

The chain couples TRBV7-8 to TRBJ1-5; D remains ambiguous. CDR3 length: 14 amino acids. V was trimmed by 6 bases and J by 0 bases, leaving 9 bases between them. CDR1 SGHVS and CDR2 FQNEAQ come from the germline V gene. The CDR3, as DNA: TGTGCCAGCAGGCCCGCGGCTAGCAATCAGCCCCAGCATTTT. Translated, it gives CASRPAASNQPQHF.

This clone was observed a single time. The chain couples TRBV5-4 to TRBJ2-3; weak D call: TRBD2 (6 bases). This CDR3 region has 15 residues. CDR1 SGHNT and CDR2 YYREEE come from the germline V gene (reference sequence). With 4 bases removed from V and 6 bases from J, the gap between germline ends came to 18 bases. CDR3 DNA: TGTGCCAGCAGCGAGGGGACTTCCCCAGGGGATACGCAGTATTTT. The encoded protein is CASSEGTSPGDTQYF.

This chain connects TRBV9 to TRBJ1-3; TRBD1 might be the D (5 bases). Germline V gives CDR1 SGDLS, CDR2 YYNGEE. CDR3 length: 17 amino acids. Trimming stripped 3 bases from V and 4 bases from J, with 20 bases between. CDR3 in DNA: TGTGCCAGCAGCGCTCGGCCTCGATCGGGACTAGGAAACACCATATATTTT. This codes for CASSARPRSGLGNTIYF.

The chain recombines TRBV5-5 with TRBJ1-4; 7 nucleotides agree with TRBD1. CDR1 is SGHKS and CDR2 is YYEKEE in the germline V gene (reference sequence). V was pared by 6 bases and J by 7 bases, with 12 bases of the junction left unmatched. The CDR3 totals 15 residues. The CDR3 sequence is CASTDFRDRGEKLFF. In DNA form, the CDR3 reads TGTGCCAGCACCGACTTCCGGGACAGAGGTGAAAAACTGTTTTTT.

J is TRBJ2-3 and V is TRBV28; TRBD2 matches at 12 bases. This CDR3 is built from 18 residues. Germline V lookup: CDR1 MDHEN, CDR2 SYDVKM. Germline trimming cut 5 bases from V and 0 bases from J; bases unmatched to any gene: 9. The CDR3 nucleotides are TGTGCCAGCAGTACCCCGGGACTAGCGGGTCCTAGCACAGATACGCAGTATTTT. Translation: CASSTPGLAGPSTDTQYF.

This clone was recorded once. This chain uses TRBV5-1 with TRBJ2-7; no firm D call. The V end was cut by 7 bases, the J end by 2 bases, with 7 bases between. The CDR3 consists of 11 residues. The V gene's germline CDR1 is SGHRS and CDR2 YFSETQ. The CDR3 reads CASANAYEQYF. CDR3 bases: TGCGCCAGCGCTAATGCCTACGAGCAGTACTTC. The variable domain in full, completed from reference TRBV5-1 and TRBJ2-7, reads KAGVTQTPRYLIKTRGQQVTLSCSPISGHRSVSWYQQTPGQGLQFLFEYFSETQRNKGNFPGRFSGRQFSNSRSEMNVSTLELGDSALYLCASANAYEQYFGPGTRLTVT.

As to this clone: One junction end does not reproduce the germline sequence, and a read error may be involved. The chain is built from TRBV20-1 and TRBJ1-4; D may be TRBD1 (5 bases). This CDR3 is built from 10 residues. Germline loops: CDR1 DFQATT, CDR2 SNEGSKA (reference sequence). CDR3 coding DNA: TGTGCAAAACTGGGGGGAAAACTGTTTTTT. It translates to CAKLGGKLFF.

The V call is TRBV2, the J call TRBJ2-3; 10 bases align to TRBD2. The CDR3 covers 13 residues. Germline V gives CDR1 SNHLY, CDR2 FYNNEI. V gave up 10 bases and J gave up 4 bases; unmatched junction bases: 5. The CDR3 bases are TGTGCCAATCTAGCGGGAGCCGCAGATACGCAGTATTTT. Its translation: CANLAGAADTQYF. Full variable domain (remainder filled in from reference TRBV2 and TRBJ2-3): EPEVTQTPSHQVTQMGQEVILRCVPISNHLYFYWYRQILGQKVEFLVSFYNNEISEKSEIFDDQFSVERPDGSNFTLKIRSTKLEDSAMYFCANLAGAADTQYFGPGTRLTVL.